A selection of T cell receptor beta chains follows, all from one sample in a study of early T cells in non-severe SARS-CoV-2 infection. TCRdb redid the calling of the 5' RACE reads with MiXCR, one entry per CDR3 protein. This sample yields tens of thousands of distinct CDR3 sequences, of which roughly 7.9% are seen a single time; 12% belongs to the top ten. Sequenced here: whole blood, sampled at baseline. The receptors stem from an adult who was a healthcare worker with PCR-confirmed SARS-CoV-2 infection or an uninfected control (not recorded which). The CDR3 runs from the conserved cysteine through the conserved F or W. Fields, in order: V gene, D gene, J gene, clone size, CDR3 DNA, CDR3 protein. A D gene is named only where the DNA matches it firmly. Size values are once, few and many counts, or a class for expanded clones, and some rows have none.

v_gene: TRBV27
d_gene: TRBD1
j_gene: TRBJ2-6
abundance: few
CDR3nt: TGTGCCAGCAGTTCACGGGACAGCCCAACTGGGGCCAACGTCCTGACTTTC
CDR3aa: CASSSRDSPTGANVLTF

v_gene: TRBV6-1
d_gene: -
j_gene: TRBJ1-2
abundance: -
CDR3nt: TGTGCCAGCATAACCGGGGGCCTTAAGGGCTACACCTTC
CDR3aa: CASITGGLKGYTF

v_gene: TRBV7-2
d_gene: TRBD1
j_gene: TRBJ2-1
abundance: many
CDR3nt: TGTGCCAGCAGCTTAAAGAGACAGGGTCGCAATGAGCAGTTCTTC
CDR3aa: CASSLKRQGRNEQFF

v_gene: TRBV19
d_gene: TRBD2
j_gene: TRBJ2-3
abundance: -
CDR3nt: TGTGCCAGTAGTACAATCTGGACTAGCGGCACAGATACGCAGTATTTT
CDR3aa: CASSTIWTSGTDTQYF

v_gene: TRBV4-3
d_gene: TRBD1
j_gene: TRBJ1-6
abundance: -
CDR3nt: TGCGCCAGCAGCGACAGGGTATCTCCTTCACCCCTCCACTTT
CDR3aa: CASSDRVSPSPLHF

v_gene: TRBV20-1
d_gene: -
j_gene: TRBJ2-5
abundance: -
CDR3nt: TGCAGTGCTAACCCGACAGGACTGCAAGAGAGACAGTACTTC
CDR3aa: CSANPTGLQERQYF

v_gene: TRBV11-2
d_gene: -
j_gene: TRBJ2-7
abundance: many
CDR3nt: TGTGCCAGCAGCTTAAGACTGGACTCCTACGAGCAGTACTTC
CDR3aa: CASSLRLDSYEQYF

v_gene: TRBV12-3/TRBV12-4
d_gene: -
j_gene: TRBJ2-5
abundance: many
CDR3nt: TGTGCCAGCAGTTTGGGTCTGAAAGAGACCCAGTACTTC
CDR3aa: CASSLGLKETQYF

v_gene: TRBV12-3/TRBV12-4
d_gene: -
j_gene: TRBJ2-3
abundance: many
CDR3nt: TGTGCCAGCATGTTGCGGTTCACAGATACGCAGTATTTT
CDR3aa: CASMLRFTDTQYF

v_gene: TRBV5-5
d_gene: TRBD1
j_gene: TRBJ1-6
abundance: many
CDR3nt: TGTGCCAGCAGCCGCTTTGCGGACAGGTATAATTCACCCCTCCACTTT
CDR3aa: CASSRFADRYNSPLHF

v_gene: TRBV12-3/TRBV12-4
d_gene: TRBD1
j_gene: TRBJ1-2
abundance: many
CDR3nt: TGTGCCAGCAGTTTAGGGCAGGGGGCTGGCTACACCTTC
CDR3aa: CASSLGQGAGYTF

v_gene: TRBV5-4
d_gene: -
j_gene: TRBJ2-5
abundance: many
CDR3nt: TGTGCCAGCAGCTTGACCGAGGCAGAGACCCAGTACTTC
CDR3aa: CASSLTEAETQYF

v_gene: TRBV5-4
d_gene: TRBD1
j_gene: TRBJ1-4
abundance: many
CDR3nt: TGTGCCAGCAGCTCAGGGGGGACGGATGAAAAACTGTTTTTT
CDR3aa: CASSSGGTDEKLFF

v_gene: TRBV7-6
d_gene: -
j_gene: TRBJ1-6
abundance: many
CDR3nt: TGTGCCAGCAGCTTAGAGTCAGCCTCGAAAGGGGGGTCACCCCTCCACTTT
CDR3aa: CASSLESASKGGSPLHF

v_gene: TRBV7-6
d_gene: TRBD1
j_gene: TRBJ1-1
abundance: -
CDR3nt: TGTGCCAGCAGCCTGGAAGGGGGCGATACTGAAGCTTTCTTT
CDR3aa: CASSLEGGDTEAFF